Given below is one TCR beta chain in context. Unique molecular identifiers tagged the TCRbeta library. Each CDR3 protein gets one entry after TCRdb re-called the PCR reads with MiXCR. The repertoire includes 500,000 or so distinct CDR3 sequences, approximately 30% of them detected once, and around 2.4% sits in the top ten. The sample originates from a study of T-cell reconstitution after alpha-beta-depleted transplantation in children. The CDR3 length is 14 residues. Germline CDR1 reads DFQATT; CDR2 reads SNEGSKA (reference sequence). With V trimmed by 4 bases and J by 15 bases, 12 bases remained unmatched.

The input for sequencing was PBMCs from the stem cell graft donor, taken from the stem cell graft. This sequence originates from a human donor who donated a stem cell graft to a child with aplastic anemia. The J gene is TRBJ2-1, the V gene TRBV20-1; 13 nucleotides match TRBD2. This CDR3 reads CSATGLAGLSPAFF. CDR3 DNA: TGCAGTGCTACGGGACTAGCGGGACTCTCCCCGGCGTTCTTC.